This TCR beta chain was recovered during a study of T cells in Graves' hyperthyroidism and ophthalmopathy. Per the germline V gene, CDR1 is SGHAT and CDR2 is FQNNGV. V was pared by 2 bases and J by 4 bases, with 11 bases between. The CDR3 is made up of 14 amino acids. Amplification yielded TCR beta CDR3 regions, with RNA transcripts as the source. TCR CDR3 regions were first amplified by RT-PCR with HTBI primers. TCRdb reprocessed the multiplex PCR reads via MiXCR and lists one record per CDR3 protein. Seen here are nearly 750,000 distinct CDR3 sequences, roughly a third observed once, and the top ten hold about a third.

Sequencing input: blood. The V call is TRBV11-2, the J call TRBJ2-5; D is possibly TRBD2 (5 bases). The sequence derives from a woman aged 40 to 50 with Graves' hyperthyroidism. For the CDR3, the DNA is TGTGCCAGCAGCTTACGGCCGGGGTTAGAGACCCAGTACTTC. Protein: CASSLRPGLETQYF.